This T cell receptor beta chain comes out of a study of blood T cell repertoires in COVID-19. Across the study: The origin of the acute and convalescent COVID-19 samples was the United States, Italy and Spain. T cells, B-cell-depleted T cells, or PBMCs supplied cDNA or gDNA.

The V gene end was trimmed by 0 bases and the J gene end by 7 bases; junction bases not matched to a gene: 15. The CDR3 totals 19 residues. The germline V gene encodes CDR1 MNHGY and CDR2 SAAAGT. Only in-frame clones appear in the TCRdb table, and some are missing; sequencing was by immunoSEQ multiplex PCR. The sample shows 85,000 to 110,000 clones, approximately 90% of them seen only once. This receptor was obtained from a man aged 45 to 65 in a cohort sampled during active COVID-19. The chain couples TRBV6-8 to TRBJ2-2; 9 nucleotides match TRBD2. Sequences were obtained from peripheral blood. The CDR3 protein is CASSYSKLEGLASVGELFF. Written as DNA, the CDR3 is TGTGCCAGCAGTTACTCGAAATTAGAAGGACTAGCGTCTGTCGGGGAGCTGTTTTTT.